Listed below are T cell receptor beta chains from one sample, sequenced in a study of cytomegalovirus exposure and HLA in healthy donors. Here immunoSEQ multiplex PCR was the method, and the copy in TCRdb shows in-frame clones only, minus some. The table lists 130,000 or so clones, roughly 83% of them singletons, with about 1.5% in the top ten. Sequenced sample: PBMCs. All receptors come from a man aged 40-55 years in good health and CMV-seronegative. Both conserved end residues are part of each CDR3. D genes are given only for firm matches. Clone size is stated in some rows and not others, as once, few, many or a class when expanded.

clone_size,j_call,d_call,v_call,cdr3_nt,cdr3_aa
.,TRBJ2-1,.,TRBV11-2,TGTGCCAGCAGCTTAAGCCTAGCGATGCAGTTCTTC,CASSLSLAMQFF
once,TRBJ2-1,.,TRBV9,TGTGCCAGCAGCGTAAGTACGGTCGACTCGGATGAGCAGTTCTTC,CASSVSTVDSDEQFF
.,TRBJ1-5,.,TRBV6-1,TGTGCCAGCAGTGACTATCAGCCCCAGCATTTT,CASSDYQPQHF
.,TRBJ1-2,.,TRBV28,TGTGCCAGCAGTTTAGGCGGTGGCTACACCTTC,CASSLGGGYTF
.,TRBJ2-2,TRBD1,TRBV7-6,TGTGCCAGCAGCTCCCGGGACAGGGGAAACACCGGGGAGCTGTTTTTT,CASSSRDRGNTGELFF
.,TRBJ2-1,TRBD2,TRBV15,TGTGCCACCAGCAGAGATCTTAGCGGGGGGTACAATGAGCAGTTCTTC,CATSRDLSGGYNEQFF
once,TRBJ2-7,TRBD1,TRBV29-1,TGCAGCGTTGAGGGGGACAGCGACTCCTACGAGCAGTACTTC,CSVEGDSDSYEQYF
.,TRBJ1-2,.,TRBV27,TGTGCCAGCAGTCCGCGGGGGACCCAAGGGGGCTACACCTTC,CASSPRGTQGGYTF
.,TRBJ1-1,.,TRBV30,TGTGCCTGGAGTGTCGGGAGGGAAGGAGCTTTCTTT,CAWSVGREGAFF
once,TRBJ1-2,.,TRBV29-1,TGCAGCGTTGTAGGGGCTAACTATGGCTACACCTTC,CSVVGANYGYTF
.,TRBJ1-2,TRBD1,TRBV4-1,TGCGCCAGCAGCCAAGAACCCGGGGACAGGTATGGCTACACCTTC,CASSQEPGDRYGYTF
.,TRBJ2-1,.,TRBV19,TGTGCCAGTACGGGGAGAGATGATGGAAATGAGCAGTTCTTC,CASTGRDDGNEQFF
once,TRBJ2-5,TRBD1,TRBV4-1,TGCGCCAGCAGCCAAGATGGGACAGGGGATGAGACCCAGTACTTC,CASSQDGTGDETQYF
.,TRBJ1-5,.,TRBV27,TGTGCCAGCAGGGTAGCCAATCGGGATCAGCCCCAGCATTTT,CASRVANRDQPQHF
.,TRBJ2-1,TRBD1,TRBV9,TGTGCCAGCAGCGTAGGGGCAGGGGGCTATTACAATGAGCAGTTCTTC,CASSVGAGGYYNEQFF
.,TRBJ2-7,TRBD1,TRBV5-1,TGCGCCAGCAGGACCGGGACAGGTTCAGCCAGCTCCTACGAGCAGTACTTC,CASRTGTGSASSYEQYF
.,TRBJ2-5,TRBD2,TRBV28,TGTGCCAGCAGTTTAAAGGAAGGACTAGCGGGGCGAGAGACCCAGTACTTC,CASSLKEGLAGRETQYF
once,TRBJ1-5,.,TRBV7-2,TGTGCCAGCAGCTTGGAGGGGACGGACAATCAGCCCCAGCATTTT,CASSLEGTDNQPQHF
.,TRBJ1-5,.,TRBV11-3,TGTGCCAGCAGCTTAGATAGGGGCTATAGCAATCAGCCCCAGCATTTT,CASSLDRGYSNQPQHF
few,TRBJ2-7,TRBD1,TRBV5-4,TGTGCCAGCAGCTCCGGGACAGGAAACTACGAGCAGTACTTC,CASSSGTGNYEQYF
.,TRBJ2-5,TRBD2,TRBV2,TGTGCCAGCAGTGTCGGTAGCGGGGGGCAAGAGACCCAGTACTTC,CASSVGSGGQETQYF
.,TRBJ1-5,TRBD1,TRBV7-9,TGTTCCAGCAGCCCCGGGACAGGTCTAGGGGGGCGTCAGCCCCAGCATTTT,CSSSPGTGLGGRQPQHF
.,TRBJ2-5,.,TRBV14,TGTGCCAGCAGCCAAGCACTTCCAGAGACCCAGTACTTC,CASSQALPETQYF
.,TRBJ2-5,.,TRBV30,TGTGCCTGGACTAGCGTACAAGAGACCCAGTACTTC,CAWTSVQETQYF
.,TRBJ2-1,.,TRBV11-1,TGTGCCAGCAGCTCATACACAGGGCACAATGAGCAGTTCTTC,CASSSYTGHNEQFF
.,TRBJ2-1,TRBD2,TRBV27,TGTGCCAGCATTGGGGAGGGGAGCTCCTACAATGAGCAGTTCTTC,CASIGEGSSYNEQFF
.,TRBJ1-2,.,TRBV9,TGTGCCAGCAGCGTAGGGGGCCAAAACTATGGCTACACCTTC,CASSVGGQNYGYTF
once,TRBJ1-1,TRBD1,TRBV4-1,TGCGCCAGCAGCCAATCAGGGACAGCGGACTGCCAAGCTTTCTTT,CASSQSGTADCQAFF
.,TRBJ2-1,TRBD2,TRBV29-1,TGCAGCGTTGCGAGCGCGGGGGTGGCGAATGAGCAGTTCTTC,CSVASAGVANEQFF
.,TRBJ2-5,TRBD2,TRBV5-6,TGTGCCAGCACCAAGGGACTAGCGGACGCGTGGGAGACCCAGTACTTC,CASTKGLADAWETQYF
.,TRBJ2-7,TRBD2,TRBV4-1,TGCGCCAGCAGCCAAGAAAGGCGGGGGAGCTACGAGCAGTACTTC,CASSQERRGSYEQYF
.,TRBJ2-2,.,TRBV5-8,TGTGCCAGCAGCTTGGGGACTTTGAACACCGGGGAGCTGTTTTTT,CASSLGTLNTGELFF
.,TRBJ2-1,.,TRBV7-6,TGTGCCAGCAGCTTAGGAGCAGGGGCTGGGTCCTACAATGAGCAGTTCTTC,CASSLGAGAGSYNEQFF
.,TRBJ1-1,.,TRBV7-3,TGTGCCAGCAGCCCCCCAGGCAGACTAGGAACTGAAGCTTTCTTT,CASSPPGRLGTEAFF
.,TRBJ2-7,.,TRBV18,TGTGCCAGCTCACAGAATCCCCAACTCACCTACGAGCAGTACTTC,CASSQNPQLTYEQYF
.,TRBJ2-2,.,TRBV7-2,TGTGCCAGCAGCCCTAGGGGGGGCGGGGACACCGGGGAGCTGTTTTTT,CASSPRGGGDTGELFF
.,TRBJ2-1,TRBD2,TRBV19,TGTGCCAGTAGTCCGGGACTAGGCAGGAATGAGCAGTTCTTC,CASSPGLGRNEQFF
.,TRBJ2-7,.,TRBV27,TGTGCCAGCGGCACTCGGACAGAGATGTACGAGCAGTACTTC,CASGTRTEMYEQYF
.,TRBJ1-2,TRBD1,TRBV4-2,TGTGCCAGCAGCCTTGGGACAGGAGGATTGGGAGGCTACACCTTC,CASSLGTGGLGGYTF
.,TRBJ2-7,TRBD2,TRBV18,TGTGCCAGCTCACCGGGAGGGAGTAGGTACGAGCAGTACTTC,CASSPGGSRYEQYF
once,TRBJ1-4,.,TRBV25-1,TGTGCCAGCAGCTTAAGTAGTATTGTGGCTAATGAAAAACTGTTTTTT,CASSLSSIVANEKLFF
.,TRBJ2-1,.,TRBV21-1,TGTGCCAGCAGCAAAGTTAAACCGACTGGCGACTCCTACAATGAGCAGTTCTTC,CASSKVKPTGDSYNEQFF
.,TRBJ2-1,TRBD2,TRBV14,TGTGCCAGCAGGCTAGCGGGGGGCTTCGGAGAGCAGTTCTTC,CASRLAGGFGEQFF
.,TRBJ2-7,TRBD2,TRBV4-3,TGCGCCAGCAGCCAAGGGACTAGCGCTTCCTACGAGCAGTACTTC,CASSQGTSASYEQYF
.,TRBJ2-3,.,TRBV6-1,TGTGCCAGCAGTGATAGAAGGACTCCTAGCACAGATACGCAGTATTTT,CASSDRRTPSTDTQYF
.,TRBJ1-2,TRBD1,TRBV27,TGTGCCAGCAGTTCTTTTCTGGGGACAGGGGACGGTGGCTACACCTTC,CASSSFLGTGDGGYTF
.,TRBJ1-1,TRBD1,TRBV6-5,TGTGCCAGCAGCTCACAGGGGCAGAACACTGAAGCTTTCTTT,CASSSQGQNTEAFF
once,TRBJ2-5,TRBD2,TRBV7-9,TGTGCCAGCAGCTTAGGACTAGCGGCGGAGACCCAGTACTTC,CASSLGLAAETQYF
few,TRBJ2-7,.,TRBV29-1,TGCAGCGTTGAAGATAGCGAGGACTACGAGCAGTACTTC,CSVEDSEDYEQYF
.,TRBJ1-2,TRBD1,TRBV4-3,TGCGCCAGCAGCCAAGCGACAGGGGGTCAATATGGCTACACCTTC,CASSQATGGQYGYTF
.,TRBJ1-2,TRBD1,TRBV29-1,TGCAGCACCCCGACAGGGGACGGCTACACCTTC,CSTPTGDGYTF
.,TRBJ1-1,TRBD1,TRBV6-1,TGTGCCAGCAGGCAGGGGGCGGATATGAACACTGAAGCTTTCTTT,CASRQGADMNTEAFF
.,TRBJ2-2,TRBD1,TRBV4-2,TGTGCCAGCAGCCAATCGACAGGGGGCGCCGGGGAGCTGTTTTTT,CASSQSTGGAGELFF
.,TRBJ1-5,.,TRBV18,TGTGCCAGCTCACTGCAGGATCAGCCCCAGCATTTT,CASSLQDQPQHF
few,TRBJ2-7,.,TRBV27,TGTGCCAGCAGTCCAACCGGCGGGTGGGCCCAGTACGAGCAGTACTTC,CASSPTGGWAQYEQYF